This T cell receptor (beta chain) was found in a study of yellow fever vaccine responses in identical twins. TCRdb reprocessed the RT-PCR reads with MiXCR, giving one entry per CDR3 protein. The sample lists over 5,500 distinct CDR3 sequences, about four fifths seen once, with just under 3.5% in the top ten. This CDR3 is built from 12 residues. Germline V gene data show CDR1 as PRHDT and CDR2 as FYEKMQ (reference sequence). V was pared by 0 bases and J by 1 base, with 1 base between. In the case of this clonotype: The antigen is not known.

Broader study findings: Twins' vaccine T cell response reportedly seemed partly convergent, partly personalized.

This TCR was sampled from a woman younger than 30 who received the yellow fever vaccine. The specimen comprised T cells from blood (PBMCs), unsorted or a sorted subset (not recorded which), sampled before or after yellow fever vaccination (not recorded which). The rearrangement joins TRBV13 to TRBJ2-7; unclear D gene. The CDR3 sequence: CASSLGSYEQYF. CDR3 DNA sequence: TGTGCCAGCAGCTTAGGTTCCTACGAGCAGTACTTC.